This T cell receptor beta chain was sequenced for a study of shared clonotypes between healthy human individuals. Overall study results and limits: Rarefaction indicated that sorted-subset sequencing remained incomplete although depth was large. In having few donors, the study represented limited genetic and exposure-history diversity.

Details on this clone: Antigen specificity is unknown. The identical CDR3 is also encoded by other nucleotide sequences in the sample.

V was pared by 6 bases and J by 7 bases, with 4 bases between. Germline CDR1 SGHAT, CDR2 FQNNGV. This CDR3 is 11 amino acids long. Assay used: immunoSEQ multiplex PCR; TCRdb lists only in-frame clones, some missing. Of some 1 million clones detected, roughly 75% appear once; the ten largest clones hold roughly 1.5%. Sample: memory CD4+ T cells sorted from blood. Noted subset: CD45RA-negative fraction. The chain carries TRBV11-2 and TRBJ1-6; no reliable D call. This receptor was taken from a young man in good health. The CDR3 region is CASSGNSPLHF. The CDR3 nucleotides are TGTGCCAGCAGTGGGAATTCACCCCTCCACTTT.